This T cell receptor beta chain was sequenced in a study of PD-1 blockade in classical Hodgkin lymphoma. Findings and limits, study-wide: With respect to the repertoire differences, their causes, possibly disease activity or prior therapy, remain undefined. Healthy donors were reported to have higher baseline TCR diversity than newly diagnosed patients.

Documented time point: newly diagnosed, previously untreated cHL patient sample. Serving as comparison were PBMCs from newly diagnosed, untreated classical Hodgkin lymphoma, which were sequenced alongside the relapsed/refractory trial patients. The protocol was immunoSEQ multiplex PCR, while the TCRdb copy is restricted to in-frame clones and leaves out a portion. The sample records 70,000 or so clones, 85% to 95% being singletons. This clone was recorded once. Antigen specificity is unknown. This TCR came from a human donor with classical Hodgkin lymphoma. Sequenced input: peripheral blood mononuclear cells (PBMCs).

CDR3 nucleotide sequence: TGTGCCAGCAGCTTAGGCCCAGGGATGGATAGCTACACCTTC. This encodes CASSLGPGMDSYTF. The chain carries TRBV7-9 and TRBJ1-2; D perhaps matches TRBD1 (5 bases). The ends were cut back, 1 base at V and 9 bases at J, with 15 bases in the middle. Germline V gene sequence: CDR1 SEHNR, CDR2 FQNEAQ (reference sequence). The CDR3 length is 14 residues.